This T cell receptor beta chain was sequenced for a study of blood T cell repertoires in COVID-19. At the level of the study: Acute and convalescent COVID-19 specimens originated in the United States, Italy and Spain. The cDNA or gDNA used as material had been derived from T cells, B-cell-depleted T cells, or PBMCs.

As originally analysed: Reference gene primer amplification yielded estimated nucleated cell counts. Sequencing used immunoSEQ multiplex PCR; TCRdb keeps in-frame clones, though not all of them. The DNA gave D and trimming, while V, J and clone size come from that table. Of roughly 240,000 clones listed, more than 65% are singletons. This clone was detected only once. Germline loops: CDR1 MNHEY, CDR2 SVGEGT. The CDR3 has 16 residues. Losses at the gene ends were 4 bases for V and 3 bases for J; bases not matched to a gene: 12. The TCR was taken from a middle-aged man who had recovered from COVID-19. The chain recombines TRBV6-2 or TRBV6-3 with TRBJ2-7; 7 bases align to TRBD2. The specimen was peripheral blood. The CDR3 sequence: CASSSPSSGRFYEQYF. CDR3 DNA sequence: TGTGCCAGCAGTTCGCCTTCTAGCGGTAGGTTCTACGAGCAGTACTTC.